The sequence of this T cell receptor beta chain was determined in a study of T cell responses to AZD1222 COVID-19 vaccine. The CDR3 is 17 residues long. V lost 0 bases and J lost 6, with 21 bases in between. Germline V gene data show CDR1 as LNHDA and CDR2 as SQIVND (reference sequence). Sequencing was performed with immunoSEQ multiplex PCR; in TCRdb, only in-frame clones are kept and a portion is missing. The data show about 200,000 clones, approximately 93% seen once. The chain has TRBV19 and TRBJ2-7, with D maybe TRBD2 (6 bases). Sample: peripheral blood, taken 28 days after the second AZD1222 dose. This clonotype originated in an adult who received the AZD1222 COVID-19 vaccine. CDR3 in amino acids: CASSIEGRREGGFEQYF. CDR3 DNA: TGTGCCAGTAGTATAGAGGGACGGAGGGAAGGAGGGTTCGAGCAGTACTTC.